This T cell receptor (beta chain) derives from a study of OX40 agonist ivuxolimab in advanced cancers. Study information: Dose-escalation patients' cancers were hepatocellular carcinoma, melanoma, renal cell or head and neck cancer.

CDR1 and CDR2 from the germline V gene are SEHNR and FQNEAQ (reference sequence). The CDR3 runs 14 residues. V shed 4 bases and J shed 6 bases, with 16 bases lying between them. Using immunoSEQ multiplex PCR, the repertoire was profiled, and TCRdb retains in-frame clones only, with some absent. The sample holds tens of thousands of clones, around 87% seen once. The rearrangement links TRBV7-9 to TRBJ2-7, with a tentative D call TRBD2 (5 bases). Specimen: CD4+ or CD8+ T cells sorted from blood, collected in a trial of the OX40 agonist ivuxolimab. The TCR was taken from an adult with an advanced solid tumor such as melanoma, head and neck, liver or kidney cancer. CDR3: CASSSDFGVPEQYF. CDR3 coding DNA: TGTGCCAGCAGCTCGGATTTCGGGGTTCCCGAGCAGTACTTC.